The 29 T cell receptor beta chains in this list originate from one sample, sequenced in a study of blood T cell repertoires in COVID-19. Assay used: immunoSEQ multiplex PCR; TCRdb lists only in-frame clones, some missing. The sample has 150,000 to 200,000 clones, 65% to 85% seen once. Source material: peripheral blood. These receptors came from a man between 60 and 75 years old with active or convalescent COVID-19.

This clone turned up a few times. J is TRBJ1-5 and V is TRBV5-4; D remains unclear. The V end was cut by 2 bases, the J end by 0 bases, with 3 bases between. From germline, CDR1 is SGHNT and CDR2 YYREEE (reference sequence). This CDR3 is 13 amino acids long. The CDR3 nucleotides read TGTGCCAGCAGCTTCGGTAGCAATCAGCCCCAGCATTTT. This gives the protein CASSFGSNQPQHF.

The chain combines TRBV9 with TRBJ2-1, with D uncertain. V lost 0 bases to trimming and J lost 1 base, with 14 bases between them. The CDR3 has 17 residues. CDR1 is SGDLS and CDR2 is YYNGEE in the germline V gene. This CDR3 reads CASSVAGYSPSYNEQFF. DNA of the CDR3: TGTGCCAGCAGCGTAGCTGGCTACAGCCCTTCCTACAATGAGCAGTTCTTC.

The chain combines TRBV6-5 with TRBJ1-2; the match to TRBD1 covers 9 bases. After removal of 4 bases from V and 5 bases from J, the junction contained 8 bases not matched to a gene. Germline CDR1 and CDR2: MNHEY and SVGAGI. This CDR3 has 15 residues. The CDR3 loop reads CASSFGQGITYGYTF. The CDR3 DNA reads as TGTGCCAGCAGTTTCGGACAGGGGATTACGTATGGCTACACCTTC.

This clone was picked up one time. CDR3 residues: CASSSRDNGYTF. CDR3 DNA: TGTGCCAGCAGTTCTCGGGACAATGGCTACACCTTC. This chain links TRBV28 with TRBJ1-2; weak D call: TRBD1 (6 bases). The CDR3 has 12 residues. The V and J ends lost 4 bases and 6 bases respectively, with 9 bases between them. Germline V gives CDR1 MDHEN, CDR2 SYDVKM.

CDR3 amino acids: CASSRGQGTGELFF. Here the CDR3 DNA reads TGTGCCAGCAGCCGCGGACAGGGTACCGGGGAGCTGTTTTTT. The chain combines TRBV7-3 with TRBJ2-2; 8 positions agree with TRBD1. Germline V CDR1 and CDR2: SGHTA, FQGTGA. The CDR3 loop spans 14 amino acids. J gave up 5 bases and V 5 bases, and 4 bases lay outside the gene matches.

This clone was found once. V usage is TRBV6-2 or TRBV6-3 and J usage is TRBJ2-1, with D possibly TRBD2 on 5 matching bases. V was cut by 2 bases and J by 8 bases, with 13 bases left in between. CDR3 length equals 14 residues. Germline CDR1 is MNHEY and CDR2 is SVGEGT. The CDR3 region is CASSYRGLVDEQFF. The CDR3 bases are TGTGCCAGCAGTTACCGGGGTTTGGTCGATGAGCAGTTCTTC.

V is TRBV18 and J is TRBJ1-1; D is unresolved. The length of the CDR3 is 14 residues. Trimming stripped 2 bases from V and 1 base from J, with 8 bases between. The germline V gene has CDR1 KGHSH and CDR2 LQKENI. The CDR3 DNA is TGTGCCAGCTCACCAAGTCCACAGAACACTGAAGCTTTCTTT. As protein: CASSPSPQNTEAFF.

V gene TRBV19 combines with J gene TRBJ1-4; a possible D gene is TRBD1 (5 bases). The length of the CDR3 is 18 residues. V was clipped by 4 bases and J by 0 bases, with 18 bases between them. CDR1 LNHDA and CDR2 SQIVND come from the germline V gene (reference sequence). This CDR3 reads CASSTHFGTPTTNEKLFF. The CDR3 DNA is TGTGCCAGTAGTACCCATTTTGGGACTCCCACAACTAATGAAAAACTGTTTTTT.

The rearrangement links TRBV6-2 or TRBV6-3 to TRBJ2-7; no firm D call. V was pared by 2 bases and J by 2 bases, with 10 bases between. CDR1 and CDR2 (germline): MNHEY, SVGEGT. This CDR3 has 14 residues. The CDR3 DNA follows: TGTGCCAGCAGTTACGCTCCAGGTACCTACGAGCAGTACTTC. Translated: CASSYAPGTYEQYF.

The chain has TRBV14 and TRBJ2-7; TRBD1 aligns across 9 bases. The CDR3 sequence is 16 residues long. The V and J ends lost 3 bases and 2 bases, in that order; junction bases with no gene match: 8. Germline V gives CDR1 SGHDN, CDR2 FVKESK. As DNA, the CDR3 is TGTGCCAGCAGCCAGCGTCCGGGACAGGGACCCTACGAGCAGTACTTC. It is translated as CASSQRPGQGPYEQYF.

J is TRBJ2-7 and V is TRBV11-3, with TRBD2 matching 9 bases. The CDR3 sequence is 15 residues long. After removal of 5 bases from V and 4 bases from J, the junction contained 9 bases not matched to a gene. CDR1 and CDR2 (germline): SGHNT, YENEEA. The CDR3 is CASSLRLAEAYEQYF. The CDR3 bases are TGTGCCAGCAGCCTCCGACTAGCGGAAGCTTACGAGCAGTACTTC.

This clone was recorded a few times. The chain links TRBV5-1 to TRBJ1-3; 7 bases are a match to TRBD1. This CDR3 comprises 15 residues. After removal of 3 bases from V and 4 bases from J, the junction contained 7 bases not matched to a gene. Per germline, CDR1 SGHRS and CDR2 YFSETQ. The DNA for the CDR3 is TGCGCCAGCAGCTCGACTGGACAGGCCGGAAACACCATATATTTT. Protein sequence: CASSSTGQAGNTIYF.

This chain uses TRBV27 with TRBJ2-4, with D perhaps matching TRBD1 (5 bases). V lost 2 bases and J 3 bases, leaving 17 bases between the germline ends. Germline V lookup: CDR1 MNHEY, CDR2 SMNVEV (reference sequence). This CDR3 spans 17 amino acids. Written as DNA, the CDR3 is TGTGCCAGCAGTTTAGGTTGGGGCCGCGATTACAAAAACATTCAGTACTTC. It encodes CASSLGWGRDYKNIQYF.

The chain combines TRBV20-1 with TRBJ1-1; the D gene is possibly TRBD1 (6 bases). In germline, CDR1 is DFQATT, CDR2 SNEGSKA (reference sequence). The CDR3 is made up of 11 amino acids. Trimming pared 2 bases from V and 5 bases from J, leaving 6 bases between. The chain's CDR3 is CSARTGTEAFF. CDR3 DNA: TGCAGTGCTAGAACAGGGACTGAAGCTTTCTTT.

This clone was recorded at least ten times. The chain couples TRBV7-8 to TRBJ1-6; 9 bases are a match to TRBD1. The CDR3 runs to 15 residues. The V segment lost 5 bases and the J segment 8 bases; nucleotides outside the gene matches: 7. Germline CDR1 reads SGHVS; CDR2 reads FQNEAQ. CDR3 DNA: TGTGCCAGCAGCCGAGAGGGACAGGGCGATTCACCCCTCCACTTT. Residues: CASSREGQGDSPLHF.

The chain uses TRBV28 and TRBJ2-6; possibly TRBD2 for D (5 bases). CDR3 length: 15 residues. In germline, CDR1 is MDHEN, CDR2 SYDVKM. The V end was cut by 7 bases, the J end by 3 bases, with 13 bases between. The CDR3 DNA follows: TGTGCCAGCACCTTGGGCGGGCTTGGGGCCAACGTCCTGACTTTC. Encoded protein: CASTLGGLGANVLTF.

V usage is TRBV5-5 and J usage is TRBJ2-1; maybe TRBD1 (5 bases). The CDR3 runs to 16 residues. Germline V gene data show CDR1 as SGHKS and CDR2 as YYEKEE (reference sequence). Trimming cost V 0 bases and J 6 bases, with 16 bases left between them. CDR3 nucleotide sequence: TGTGCCAGCAGCTTGGCCAAGGGGATGGGTGGCAATGAGCAGTTCTTC. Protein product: CASSLAKGMGGNEQFF.

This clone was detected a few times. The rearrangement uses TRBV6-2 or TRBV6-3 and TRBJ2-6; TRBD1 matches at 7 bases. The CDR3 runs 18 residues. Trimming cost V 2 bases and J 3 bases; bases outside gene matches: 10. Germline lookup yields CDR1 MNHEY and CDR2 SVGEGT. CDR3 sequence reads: CASSYTARGWGGANVLTF. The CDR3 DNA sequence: TGTGCCAGCAGTTACACGGCCAGGGGGTGGGGTGGGGCCAACGTCCTGACTTTC.

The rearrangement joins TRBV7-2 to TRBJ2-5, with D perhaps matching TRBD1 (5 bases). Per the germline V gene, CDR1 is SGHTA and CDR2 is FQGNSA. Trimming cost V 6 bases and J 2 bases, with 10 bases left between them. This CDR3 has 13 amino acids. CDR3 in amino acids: CASSKGPQETQYF. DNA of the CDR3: TGTGCCAGCAGTAAGGGGCCGCAAGAGACCCAGTACTTC.

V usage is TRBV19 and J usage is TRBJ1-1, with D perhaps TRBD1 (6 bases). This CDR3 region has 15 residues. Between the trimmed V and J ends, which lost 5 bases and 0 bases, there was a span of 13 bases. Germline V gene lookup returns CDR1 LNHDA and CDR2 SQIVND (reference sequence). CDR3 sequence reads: CASSVSGVLNTEAFF. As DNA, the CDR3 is TGTGCCAGTAGTGTATCAGGGGTCTTGAACACTGAAGCTTTCTTT.

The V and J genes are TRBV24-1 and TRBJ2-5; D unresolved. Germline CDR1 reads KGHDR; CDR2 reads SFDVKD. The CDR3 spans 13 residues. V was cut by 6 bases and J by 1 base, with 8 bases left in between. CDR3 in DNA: TGTGCCACCAGTTTACCCGGCCAAGAGACCCAGTACTTC. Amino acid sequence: CATSLPGQETQYF.

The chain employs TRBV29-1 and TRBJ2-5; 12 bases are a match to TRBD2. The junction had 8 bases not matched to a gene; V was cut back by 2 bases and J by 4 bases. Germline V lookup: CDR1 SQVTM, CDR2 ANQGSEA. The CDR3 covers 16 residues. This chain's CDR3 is CSVEPRTSGAGETQYF. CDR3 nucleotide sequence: TGCAGCGTTGAACCCCGGACTAGCGGGGCTGGAGAGACCCAGTACTTC. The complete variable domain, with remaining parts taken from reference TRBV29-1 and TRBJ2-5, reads SAVISQKPSRDICQRGTSLTIQCQVDSQVTMMFWYRQQPGQSLTLIATANQGSEATYESGFVIDKFPISRPNLTFSTLTVSNMSPEDSSIYLCSVEPRTSGAGETQYFGPGTRLLVL.

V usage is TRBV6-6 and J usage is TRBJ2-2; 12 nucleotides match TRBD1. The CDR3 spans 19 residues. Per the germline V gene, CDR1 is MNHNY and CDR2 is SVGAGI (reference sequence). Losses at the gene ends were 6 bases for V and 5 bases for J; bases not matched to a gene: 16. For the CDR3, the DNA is TGTGCCAGCAGCTCCTACATCCCCGGGACAGGGGGCTTAACCGGGGAGCTGTTTTTT. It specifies CASSSYIPGTGGLTGELFF.

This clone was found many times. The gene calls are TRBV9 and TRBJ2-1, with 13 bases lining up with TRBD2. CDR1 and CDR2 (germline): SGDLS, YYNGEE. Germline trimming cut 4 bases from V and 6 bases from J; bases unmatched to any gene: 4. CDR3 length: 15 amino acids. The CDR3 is CASSTRTSGSNEQFF. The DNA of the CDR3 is TGTGCCAGCAGCACCCGGACTAGCGGGAGCAATGAGCAGTTCTTC.

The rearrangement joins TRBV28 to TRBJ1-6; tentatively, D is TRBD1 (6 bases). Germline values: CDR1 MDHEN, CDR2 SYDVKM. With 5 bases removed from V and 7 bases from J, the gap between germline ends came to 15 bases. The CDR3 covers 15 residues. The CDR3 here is CASSLQGIENSPLHF. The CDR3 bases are TGTGCCAGCAGTCTACAGGGTATCGAGAATTCACCCCTCCACTTT.

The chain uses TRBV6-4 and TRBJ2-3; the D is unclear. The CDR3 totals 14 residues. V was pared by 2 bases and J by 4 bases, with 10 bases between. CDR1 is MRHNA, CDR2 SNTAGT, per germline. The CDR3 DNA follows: TGTGCCAGCAGTGACGAAGACTCCTCAGATACGCAGTATTTT. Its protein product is CASSDEDSSDTQYF.

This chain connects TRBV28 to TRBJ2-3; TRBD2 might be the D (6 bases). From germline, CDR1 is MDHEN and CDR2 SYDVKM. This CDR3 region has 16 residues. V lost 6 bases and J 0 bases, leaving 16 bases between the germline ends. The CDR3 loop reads CASSRTNGGSTDTQYF. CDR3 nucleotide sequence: TGTGCCAGCAGCAGGACGAACGGGGGAAGCACAGATACGCAGTATTTT.

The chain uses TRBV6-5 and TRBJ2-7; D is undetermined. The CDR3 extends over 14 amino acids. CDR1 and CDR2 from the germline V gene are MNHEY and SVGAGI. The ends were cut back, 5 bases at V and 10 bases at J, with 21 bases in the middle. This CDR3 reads CASSHKKPNSGQYF. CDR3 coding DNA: TGTGCCAGCAGTCACAAGAAGCCGAACAGTGGACAGTACTTC.

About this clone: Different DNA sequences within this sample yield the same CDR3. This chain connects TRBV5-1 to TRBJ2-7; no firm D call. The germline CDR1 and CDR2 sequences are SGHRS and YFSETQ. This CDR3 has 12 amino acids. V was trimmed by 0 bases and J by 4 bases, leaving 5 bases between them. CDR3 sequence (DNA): TGCGCCAGCAGCTTGGGGGCTTACGAGCAGTACTTC. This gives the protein CASSLGAYEQYF.